Below, 3 T cell receptor beta chains from the same sample are listed, as sequenced in a study of beta chain features in type 1 diabetes. Reverse transcription of all isolated RNA meant that expressed TCRB transcripts were sequenced. Sequenced by immunoSEQ multiplex PCR; TCRdb stores in-frame clones only, minus some. The sample carries about 340,000 clones, around 8% recorded once. The sequencing sample was made of central memory CD4+ T cells from blood. The receptors derive from a woman aged 18-29 years in good health.

The gene calls are TRBV27 and TRBJ2-3; D remains unclear. This CDR3 is 14 amino acids long. Trimming shortened V by 3 bases and J by 6 bases, and 13 bases separated the two germline ends. Germline V gene data show CDR1 as MNHEY and CDR2 as SMNVEV (reference sequence). CDR3 nucleotide sequence: TGTGCCAGCAGTTTCCAGCCGGCCGGCGATACGCAGTATTTT. It is translated as CASSFQPAGDTQYF.

This clone has a count of ten or more. This chain links TRBV4-1 with TRBJ2-1; possible D gene TRBD2, 6 bases. Germline assignment: CDR1 MGHRA and CDR2 YSYEKL. This CDR3 has 15 amino acids. Deletions cut 2 bases from V and 4 bases from J, with 12 bases between. The CDR3 DNA reads TGCGCCAGCAGCCAAAAGGGTAGCGGATACAATGAGCAGTTCTTC. As protein: CASSQKGSGYNEQFF.

The rearrangement uses TRBV4-3 and TRBJ2-3; 12 bases map to TRBD2. Germline loops: CDR1 LGHNA, CDR2 YSLEER. The CDR3 totals 17 residues. V lost 4 bases and J lost 0; bases outside the gene matches: 5. As DNA, the CDR3 is TGCGCCAGCAGCCTTGGGGGGACTAGCGGGAGCACAGATACGCAGTATTTT. As protein: CASSLGGTSGSTDTQYF.